These 27 T cell receptor beta chains came from one sample sequenced in a study of blood T cells in healthy people across ages. The use of a sample-barcoded 5' primer and a J-beta primer mix characterized a second PCR of roughly 6 to 11 cycles. TCRdb passed the 5' RACE reads through MiXCR, listing each CDR3 protein once. This table holds about 640,000 distinct CDR3 sequences, 40% to 50% found once. Sequencing used blood. The receptors come from an older man in good health.

The table lists this clonotype with a few counts. CDR3 nucleotide sequence: TGTGCCAGCACCTTAGCGGGAATACAAGAGACCCAGTACTTC. It is translated as CASTLAGIQETQYF. This sequence joins TRBV28 and TRBJ2-5; 8 bases are a match to TRBD2. V lost 7 bases, J lost 2 bases, and 6 bases stayed unmatched. The CDR3 has 14 residues. Germline CDR1 and CDR2: MDHEN and SYDVKM.

This clonotype was counted only a few times. The V gene is TRBV11-2, the J gene TRBJ2-2; possibly TRBD1 for D (5 bases). Germline values: CDR1 SGHAT, CDR2 FQNNGV. The CDR3 covers 15 residues. With 2 bases removed from V and 1 base from J, the gap between germline ends came to 8 bases. Here the CDR3 reads CASSLQGLNTGELFF. The CDR3 DNA reads TGTGCCAGCAGCTTACAGGGTTTGAACACCGGGGAGCTGTTTTTT.

CDR3 loop: CASSEASLAGVREQFF. The CDR3 DNA reads TGTGCCAGCAGTGAAGCTTCACTAGCGGGGGTCCGGGAGCAGTTCTTC. V is TRBV6-1 and J is TRBJ2-1, with 11 bases lining up with TRBD2. This CDR3 region has 16 residues. Germline V CDR1 and CDR2: MNHNS, SASEGT. V lost 0 bases, J lost 10 bases, and 8 bases stayed unmatched.

V gene TRBV20-1 combines with J gene TRBJ2-1; 7 bases fit TRBD2. The J call is uncertain, as TRBJ2-7 better fits the DNA end. Germline CDR1 DFQATT, CDR2 SNEGSKA (reference sequence). The CDR3 is 15 residues long. The CDR3 here is CSAGKAGSSYNEQYF. The CDR3 DNA follows: TGCAGTGCTGGGAAAGCGGGGAGCTCCTACAATGAGCAGTACTTC.

The chain is built from TRBV24-1 and TRBJ2-5; 7 bases line up with TRBD2. Germline lookup yields CDR1 KGHDR and CDR2 SFDVKD. Trimming at V came to 4 bases and at J to 3 bases, leaving 7 bases not matched to a gene. The CDR3 spans 15 residues. CDR3 region: CATSDPGTTKETQYF. DNA of the CDR3: TGTGCCACCAGTGACCCCGGGACTACCAAAGAGACCCAGTACTTC.

The genes are TRBV5-1 and TRBJ1-1; D gene unclear. Germline V gene sequence: CDR1 SGHRS, CDR2 YFSETQ. The CDR3 sequence is 12 residues long. With 4 bases removed from V and 6 bases from J, the gap between germline ends came to 10 bases. The CDR3 nucleotides are TGCGCCAGCAGCCCCCCGGCGGCTGAAGCTTTCTTT. Residues: CASSPPAAEAFF.

The genes are TRBV7-8 and TRBJ2-5; 8 nucleotides agree with TRBD1. The CDR3 contains 16 residues. Per the germline V gene, CDR1 is SGHVS and CDR2 is FQNEAQ. The V and J ends lost 6 bases and 2 bases, in that order; junction bases with no gene match: 11. The chain's CDR3 is CASRQNPGQAQETQYF. CDR3 in DNA: TGTGCCAGCAGACAGAACCCGGGACAGGCACAAGAGACCCAGTACTTC.

The chain is built from TRBV20-1 and TRBJ2-1, with D possibly called TRBD1 or TRBD2 (5 bases each). The CDR3 consists of 15 residues. The V end lost 1 base, the J end lost 1 base, and 11 bases lay between the germline ends. CDR1 and CDR2 (germline): DFQATT, SNEGSKA (reference sequence). CDR3 sequence (DNA): TGCAGTGCTAGAGTGGTAGGGACGTCCTACAATGAGCAGTTCTTC. It encodes CSARVVGTSYNEQFF.

The chain uses TRBV7-6 and TRBJ2-5; 9 nucleotides agree with TRBD1. Trimming took 5 bases from V and 11 from J; bases not matched to a gene: 12. The germline V gene has CDR1 SGHVS and CDR2 FNYEAQ. The CDR3 loop spans 14 amino acids. CDR3 in amino acids: CASSPTGGGREQYF. The CDR3 nucleotides read TGTGCCAGCAGCCCTACAGGGGGCGGTCGGGAGCAGTACTTC.

This chain uses TRBV4-3 with TRBJ2-4, with TRBD2 matching over 8 bases. The J call may be in error: the DNA end matches TRBJ2-7 better. The CDR3 totals 17 residues. Germline CDR1 LGHNA, CDR2 YSLEER. The CDR3 nucleotides read TGCGCCAGCAGCCAAGAGGGTGGTAGCGGGAACAACGCCGAGCAGTACTTC. Its translation: CASSQEGGSGNNAEQYF.

The V gene is TRBV7-9, the J gene TRBJ2-5; D may be TRBD2 (5 bases). The J call may be wrong; the DNA end is better matched by TRBJ2-7. Germline CDR1 and CDR2: SEHNR and FQNEAQ (reference sequence). The CDR3 spans 14 residues. The CDR3 sequence: CASSFRADSYEQYF. Written as DNA, the CDR3 is TGTGCCAGCAGCTTCCGAGCGGACTCCTACGAGCAGTACTTC.

This clonotype was found a few times. The gene calls are TRBV7-9 and TRBJ2-7, with TRBD1 identical over 7 bases. This CDR3 spans 13 amino acids. Germline V gives CDR1 SEHNR, CDR2 FQNEAQ (reference sequence). The J segment lost 2 bases and the V segment lost 5 bases, leaving 3 bases of the junction unmatched. The CDR3 bases are TGTGCCAGCAGCGCCGACAGGGCCTACGAGCAGTACTTC. Amino acids: CASSADRAYEQYF.

The chain recombines TRBV9 with TRBJ2-7; TRBD1 might be the D (6 bases). From germline, CDR1 is SGDLS and CDR2 YYNGEE. V lost 8 bases to trimming and J lost 7 bases, with 34 bases between them. The CDR3 is 18 residues long. CDR3 loop: CASSPERGDRSSYNEQYF. CDR3 DNA sequence: TGTGCCAGTAGCCCAGAAAGAGGAGACAGGAGCTCCTACAATGAGCAGTACTTC.

The chain has TRBV29-1 and TRBJ2-3; 10 bases are shared with TRBD2. J lost 3 bases, V lost 5 bases, and 2 bases had no gene match. CDR3 length: 13 amino acids. Germline CDR1 SQVTM, CDR2 ANQGSEA. The CDR3 region is CSVLSGRTDTQYF. CDR3 sequence (DNA): TGCAGCGTTCTTAGCGGGAGGACAGATACGCAGTATTTT.

The J gene is TRBJ1-5, the V gene TRBV20-1; the match to TRBD1 covers 8 bases. CDR3 length: 15 amino acids. V gave up 2 bases and J gave up 5 bases; unmatched junction bases: 8. The germline gives CDR1 DFQATT, CDR2 SNEGSKA (reference sequence). CDR3 coding DNA: TGCAGTGCTAGAAGAGCGAAACAGGGGGATCAGCCCCAGCATTTT. It is translated as CSARRAKQGDQPQHF.

This clonotype occurred a few times. V and J are TRBV24-1 and TRBJ2-5, with no clear D. Per germline, CDR1 KGHDR and CDR2 SFDVKD. This CDR3 contains 13 residues. Trimming cost V 8 bases and J 5 bases, with 14 bases left between them. The CDR3 here is CATTAAYGETQYF. DNA of the CDR3: TGTGCCACCACGGCGGCCTATGGCGAGACCCAGTACTTC.

The rearrangement links TRBV9 to TRBJ1-4; D remains ambiguous. Trimming left V 5 bases short and J 0 bases short, with 11 bases between. In germline, CDR1 is SGDLS, CDR2 YYNGEE. The CDR3 runs 15 residues. The CDR3 region is CASRGGLATNEKLFF. CDR3 in DNA: TGTGCCAGCAGAGGAGGTCTGGCAACTAATGAAAAACTGTTTTTT.

This clonotype turned up a few times. This chain links TRBV10-3 with TRBJ2-7; 9 bases map to TRBD1. Germline values: CDR1 ENHRY, CDR2 SYGVKD. V trimming: 3 bases; J trimming: 1 base; junction bases outside the gene matches: 4. The CDR3 consists of 15 residues. The CDR3 reads CAISDGDRESYEQYF. CDR3 nucleotide sequence: TGTGCCATCAGTGACGGGGACAGGGAGTCCTACGAGCAGTACTTC.

This clonotype was detected a few times. The V and J genes are TRBV27 and TRBJ2-2, with D possibly being TRBD1 (5 bases). The germline V gene has CDR1 MNHEY and CDR2 SMNVEV (reference sequence). The CDR3 extends over 17 amino acids. V was trimmed by 5 bases and J by 6 bases, leaving 22 bases between them. CDR3 loop: CASSRTPTAQGPGELFF. The CDR3 DNA is TGTGCCAGCAGTCGGACACCGACAGCTCAAGGGCCCGGGGAGCTGTTTTTT.

With regard to this clonotype: This could be a read error, since a much larger clone is one nucleotide away. V and J are TRBV20-1 and TRBJ2-5, with TRBD1 matching over 9 bases. The CDR3 contains 15 residues. Per the germline V gene, CDR1 is DFQATT and CDR2 is SNEGSKA (reference sequence). The CDR3 loop reads CSVRPGQGFEETQYF. The CDR3 nucleotides are TGCAGTGTTAGACCGGGACAGGGTTTTGAAGAGACCCAGTACTTC.

This clonotype was counted many times. The chain carries TRBV6-2 or TRBV6-3 and TRBJ2-1; 9 bases are a match to TRBD1. The CDR3 consists of 14 residues. The germline gives CDR1 MNHEY, CDR2 SVGEGT. After removal of 6 bases from V and 7 bases from J, the junction contained 7 bases not matched to a gene. The chain's CDR3 is CASRKGQGQNEQFF. CDR3 in DNA: TGTGCCAGCAGAAAGGGACAGGGTCAGAATGAGCAGTTCTTC.

The chain uses TRBV20-1 and TRBJ2-7; D possibly corresponds to TRBD2 (5 bases). CDR1 is DFQATT, CDR2 SNEGSKA, per germline (reference sequence). Trimming shortened V by 0 bases and J by 1 base, and 10 bases separated the two germline ends. The CDR3 has 14 amino acids. The CDR3 DNA reads as TGCAGTGCTAGAGATCCAGGCGGGTCCTACGAGCAGTACTTC. Protein: CSARDPGGSYEQYF.

This clonotype was recorded a few times. The chain has TRBV5-1 and TRBJ2-1, with 10 bases that match TRBD1. The J segment lost 0 bases and the V segment lost 0 bases, leaving 9 bases of the junction unmatched. In germline, CDR1 is SGHRS, CDR2 YFSETQ. There are 19 residues in the CDR3. CDR3 loop: CASSLGMTGGWSSYNEQFF. The CDR3 coding sequence is TGCGCCAGCAGCTTGGGGATGACAGGGGGCTGGAGCTCCTACAATGAGCAGTTCTTC.

This clonotype was picked up a small number of times. The genes are TRBV7-8 and TRBJ1-1; 7 bases line up with TRBD1. From germline, CDR1 is SGHVS and CDR2 FQNEAQ. V shed 5 bases, J shed 5 bases, and the junction held 8 bases outside the gene matches. This CDR3 has 14 amino acids. The CDR3 reads CASSRPQGGTEAFF. The CDR3 nucleotides read TGTGCCAGCAGCCGTCCGCAGGGGGGGACTGAAGCTTTCTTT. The full variable domain, completed using reference TRBV7-8 and TRBJ1-1, is GAGVSQSPRYKVAKRGQDVALRCDPISGHVSLFWYQQALGQGPEFLTYFQNEAQLDKSGLPSDRFFAERPEGSVSTLKIQRTQQEDSAVYLCASSRPQGGTEAFFGQGTRLTVV.

V gene TRBV27 combines with J gene TRBJ1-1; weak D call: TRBD1 (5 bases). CDR3 length: 13 residues. Germline V gene sequence: CDR1 MNHEY, CDR2 SMNVEV (reference sequence). V shed 8 bases and J shed 1 base, with 11 bases lying between them. Here the CDR3 reads CASCYRWNTEAFF. CDR3 in DNA: TGTGCCAGCTGCTACAGGTGGAACACTGAAGCTTTCTTT.

This clonotype came up a few times. The chain carries TRBV27 and TRBJ2-7, with 13 positions matching TRBD2. This CDR3 is built from 18 residues. V dropped 5 bases and J dropped 0; count of bases not matched to a gene: 10. Germline CDR1 is MNHEY and CDR2 is SMNVEV (reference sequence). CDR3 in amino acids: CASSRAKTSGGVSYEQYF. CDR3 DNA: TGTGCCAGCAGTCGCGCCAAAACTAGCGGGGGGGTCTCCTACGAGCAGTACTTC.

This clonotype was counted between two and nine times. This chain uses TRBV7-2 with TRBJ2-1; D not certain. The CDR3 loop spans 14 amino acids. The germline V gene has CDR1 SGHTA and CDR2 FQGNSA. The germline V and J ends were trimmed by 7 bases and 5 bases, with 15 bases remaining between them. The CDR3 coding sequence is TGTGCCAGCAACCAGTGGGTTTCCGACAATGAGCAGTTCTTC. Translated, it gives CASNQWVSDNEQFF.